The clone carrying this T cell receptor beta chain appeared a few times. This record belongs to a study of identical twins. Trimming removed 4 bases from V and 6 bases from J; junction bases left unmatched: 6. This CDR3 contains 15 residues. Germline-derived CDR1 and CDR2 are SGDLS and YYNGEE. TCRdb recomputed calls from the 5' RACE reads with MiXCR, one row per CDR3 protein. The sample yields fewer than 250,000 distinct CDR3 sequences, roughly 15% seen once. The sample was also reused in another study, on T cells expressing NK-cell markers. That paper notes: Seven sequenced donors out of eight were HCMV-seropositive, one seronegative.

Sequencing was performed on CD8+ T cells sorted from blood. This chain connects TRBV9 to TRBJ2-5, with 13 bases aligning to TRBD2. This receptor was identified in a woman younger than 30 in good health. In DNA, the CDR3 is TGTGCCAGCAGCCGGACTAGCGGGAGTTGGAAGACCCAGTACTTC. Its protein product is CASSRTSGSWKTQYF.